This T cell receptor (beta chain) emerged from a study of OX40 agonist ivuxolimab in advanced cancers. In the study overall: The dose of intravenous ivuxolimab that patients received every 2 weeks ranged from 0.01 to 10 mg/kg.

Sequencing was performed with immunoSEQ multiplex PCR; in TCRdb, only in-frame clones are kept and a portion is missing. The sample contains tens of thousands of clones, around 89% of which appear only once. This CDR3 is 17 amino acids long. The clonotype was recovered from an adult with an advanced solid tumor such as melanoma, head and neck, liver or kidney cancer. This sequence joins TRBV21-1 and TRBJ2-5; the table's D call TRBD2 went unverified against the DNA. TRBV21-1 is reported as a pseudogene. The sequences come from CD4+ or CD8+ T cells sorted from blood, collected in a trial of the OX40 agonist ivuxolimab. The CDR3 loop is CASSNPSASGPQETQYF. DNA of the CDR3: TGTGCCAGCAGCAATCCGTCGGCCAGCGGGCCTCAAGAGACCCAGTACTTC.